This TCR beta chain was observed in a study of blood T cells in healthy people across ages. Study as a whole: There was about one barcoded beta molecule captured by template switching per two T cells.

CDR3 length: 15 residues. The V gene lost 5 bases and the J gene lost 7 bases, with 19 bases spanning the gap. The V gene's germline CDR1 is SGHTA and CDR2 FQGNSA. Then a second PCR, running about 7 to 11 cycles, was carried out with a sample-barcoded 5' primer and a J-beta primer mix. MiXCR, run by TCRdb on the 5' RACE reads, gives a single entry per CDR3 protein. The sample records over 1,300,000 distinct CDR3 sequences, around 55% being singletons. This clonotype originated in a man between 18 and 35 years old in good health. The material sequenced was blood. The chain combines TRBV7-2 with TRBJ2-3; weak D call: TRBD2 (6 bases). CDR3 in amino acids: CASSPRSLEGHTQYF. For the CDR3, the DNA is TGTGCCAGCAGCCCTCGGAGTTTGGAGGGGCATACGCAGTATTTT. Variable domain in full (rest from reference TRBV7-2 and TRBJ2-3): GAGVSQSPSNKVTEKGKDVELRCDPISGHTALYWYRQSLGQGLEFLIYFQGNSAPDKSGLPSDRFSAERTGGSVSTLTIQRTQQEDSAVYLCASSPRSLEGHTQYFGPGTRLTVL.